This TCR beta chain emerged from a study of HIV-infected patients and healthy controls. This clonotype was seen ten or more times. The antigen is unknown. Antiretroviral therapy had run roughly three months, about 14 weeks, before follow-up blood collection. No cell fractionation was done, so the repertoire covers all unsorted peripheral blood T cells. Study observations and caveats: CMV-associated CDR3s mostly grew nonsignificantly during therapy, while HIV-associated CDR3s declined significantly.

500 ng RNA was reverse transcribed with alpha and beta constant-region primers. Alpha and beta chain libraries were made separately by chain-specific third strand synthesis with multiplexing indices. TCRdb reprocessed the 5' RACE reads with MiXCR, giving one entry per CDR3 protein. This table holds some 10,000 distinct CDR3 sequences, over 5% found once. Source: blood, taken during antiretroviral therapy. The source is an adult with HIV infection. The donor label of this sample is uncertain.

The CDR3 reads CASSQGVSDTQYF. The DNA of the CDR3 is TGTGCCAGCAGCCAAGGAGTATCGGATACGCAGTATTTT. The V gene is TRBV3-1, the J gene TRBJ2-3, with D uncertain. The length of the CDR3 is 13 residues. The ends were cut back, 1 base at V and 6 bases at J, with 8 bases in the middle. Per germline, CDR1 LGHDT and CDR2 YNNKEL (reference sequence).